This T cell receptor (beta chain) was observed in a study of shared clonotypes between healthy human individuals. At the level of the study: The composition of the donors was a couple of women and a few men aged 18 to 49.

This CDR3 is built from 19 residues. Germline V gene data show CDR1 as SGHRS and CDR2 as YFSETQ. V was clipped by 4 bases and J by 4 bases; unmatched bases: 20. Regarding the study as a whole: Around 5.3% of naive CD4 clonotypes were shared across four donors. Clonotypes shared by all four donors outscored non-shared clonotypes in generation probability.

Concerning this clone itself: Its antigen is undetermined.

Produced via immunoSEQ multiplex PCR; TCRdb's table is partial and in-frame only. The sample shows about 2.1 million clones, just over 90% of them seen only once. The naive CD8 fraction comprised CD45RO-negative cells positively selected for CCR7 and excluded terminally differentiated effector memory CD45RA+ cells. The receptor was isolated from a young man in good health. Some clones in this sample may be carry-over from other donors' samples. The sample consisted of naive CD8+ T cells from PBMCs. The J gene is TRBJ2-7, the V gene TRBV5-1; 10 positions agree with TRBD2. CDR3 DNA: TGCGCCAGCAGCGGACTATCAGGGGCTAGCGGGAGCTTAGGGTACGAGCAGTACTTC. Translated, it gives CASSGLSGASGSLGYEQYF.